This section outlines one T cell receptor (beta chain) sequence together with its context. Its antigen is unknown. The data are from a study of shared clonotypes between healthy human individuals. Study overall: Participating donors consisted of a couple of women and a few men aged 18 to 49. Findings and limits, study-wide: Sequencing depth was a factor that was expected to affect clonotype sharing among donors.

The V and J ends lost 3 bases and 6 bases, in that order; junction bases with no gene match: 6. Germline V gene lookup returns CDR1 SEHNR and CDR2 FQNEAQ (reference sequence). The CDR3 consists of 16 residues. The test was conducted at deep level. Sorted-subset replicate PCR reactions contained roughly 200 ng DNA, corresponding to approximately 30,000 T cell genomes. Using immunoSEQ multiplex PCR, the repertoire was profiled, and TCRdb retains in-frame clones only, with some absent. Here the sample spans roughly 2.2 million clones, 80% to 95% being singletons. The receptor comes from a man younger than 35 in good health. Some clones in this sample may be carry-over from other donors' samples. The material sequenced was naive CD4+ T cells from PBMCs. Subset described: CD45RA+ positively selected. V gene TRBV7-9 combines with J gene TRBJ2-2; 11 positions agree with TRBD2. In DNA form, the CDR3 reads TGTGCCAGCAGCTTCTTAGCGGGAGGGGCCCCCGGGGAGCTGTTTTTT. As protein: CASSFLAGGAPGELFF. Complete variable domain (other parts from reference TRBV7-9 and TRBJ2-2): DTGVSQNPRHKITKRGQNVTFRCDPISEHNRLYWYRQTLGQGPEFLTYFQNEAQLEKSRLLSDRFSAERPKGSFSTLEIQRTEQGDSAMYLCASSFLAGGAPGELFFGEGSRLTVL.